Given below is one T cell receptor (beta chain) in context. Study processing details: For nucleated cells, counts were estimated from reference gene primer amplification. Sequencing was performed with immunoSEQ multiplex PCR; in TCRdb, only in-frame clones are kept and a portion is missing. D and trimming were read from the DNA, whereas the V and J calls and clone size are those reported in that table. The data contain approximately 180,000 clones, more than 75% of them singletons. The CDR3 runs 12 residues. With 2 bases removed from V and 5 bases from J, the gap between germline ends came to 7 bases. The germline gives CDR1 SGHRS, CDR2 YFSETQ. This entry comes from a study of blood T cell repertoires in COVID-19. About the study: Donors in the United States, Italy and Spain gave samples during acute or convalescent COVID-19. Sample material is recorded as cDNA or gDNA derived from T cells, B-cell-depleted T cells, or PBMCs.

The sample taken for sequencing was peripheral blood. The V gene is TRBV5-1, the J gene TRBJ1-1, with D perhaps matching TRBD1 (5 bases). The source of this sequence is a man aged 40-50 years with active or convalescent COVID-19. In nucleotides, the CDR3 is TGCGCCAGCAGCTTTCAGGGAACTGAAGCTTTCTTT. This codes for CASSFQGTEAFF.